The 2 T cell receptor beta chains below were found in one sample sequenced in a study of cytomegalovirus exposure and HLA in healthy donors. Here immunoSEQ multiplex PCR was the method, and the copy in TCRdb shows in-frame clones only, minus some. This table has 95,000 to 150,000 clones, 85% to 90% appearing once. What was sequenced was PBMCs. These receptors were taken from a woman aged 18 to 35 in good health and CMV-seropositive.

The V and J genes are TRBV30 and TRBJ1-3, with 7 bases aligning to TRBD1. Germline assignment: CDR1 GTSNPN and CDR2 SVGIG (reference sequence). This CDR3 is built from 15 residues. Germline trimming cut 3 bases from V and 4 bases from J; bases unmatched to any gene: 9. Here the CDR3 DNA reads TGTGCCTGGAGGGAAACCGGGACAGCCGGAAACACCATATATTTT. Its protein is CAWRETGTAGNTIYF.

CDR3 loop: CATSKGVSINNQPQHF. CDR3 DNA: TGTGCCACCAGCAAGGGGGTGAGCATAAACAATCAGCCCCAGCATTTT. The chain couples TRBV15 to TRBJ1-5; TRBD1 might be the D (6 bases). The CDR3 consists of 16 residues. V lost 4 bases to trimming and J lost 3 bases, with 16 bases between them. Germline CDR1 is LNHNV and CDR2 is YYDKDF (reference sequence).